The rows below give T cell receptor beta chains drawn from one sample of a study of Graves' ophthalmopathy and Graves' hyperthyroidism. TCRdb redid the calling of the multiplex PCR reads with MiXCR, one entry per CDR3 protein. The sample gives around 590,000 distinct CDR3 sequences, 39% of which show up once; about 4% is in the top ten. The sample taken for sequencing was peripheral blood or thyroid tissue (not recorded which). The receptors stem from an adult man with Graves' hyperthyroidism. Each CDR3 is given with its conserved first and last residue. Each record gives: V gene, D gene, J gene, clone size, CDR3 DNA, CDR3 protein. The D gene is left open where the match is weak. A clone size is listed for some rows: how often the clone was seen (once, few, many), or a class if it is expanded.

v_call: TRBV15; d_call: TRBD2; j_call: TRBJ2-2; clone_size: many; cdr3_nt: TGTGCCACCAGCCCATCACTAGCGGGGAGTTTGACCGGGGAGCTGTTTTTT; cdr3_aa: CATSPSLAGSLTGELFF
v_call: TRBV7-3; d_call: .; j_call: TRBJ1-1; clone_size: many; cdr3_nt: TGTGCCAGCAGCTTATATGGGGGCACTGAAGCTTTCTTT; cdr3_aa: CASSLYGGTEAFF
v_call: TRBV6-5; d_call: .; j_call: TRBJ1-6; clone_size: .; cdr3_nt: TGTGCCAGCGGCTCAACAGGGTTAGATTCACCCCTCCACTTT; cdr3_aa: CASGSTGLDSPLHF
v_call: TRBV2; d_call: .; j_call: TRBJ2-1; clone_size: .; cdr3_nt: TGTGCCAGCAGGGCCGGGACTGTCCTTAATGAGCAGTTCTTC; cdr3_aa: CASRAGTVLNEQFF
v_call: TRBV29-1; d_call: .; j_call: TRBJ2-3; clone_size: many; cdr3_nt: TGCAGCGACGAAGACTTCAATACGCAGTATTTT; cdr3_aa: CSDEDFNTQYF
v_call: TRBV3-1; d_call: .; j_call: TRBJ1-5; clone_size: .; cdr3_nt: TGTGCCAGCAGCCAAGTCGGTAAGGCCGCCTACCAGCATTTT; cdr3_aa: CASSQVGKAAYQHF
v_call: TRBV5-1; d_call: .; j_call: TRBJ2-2; clone_size: .; cdr3_nt: TGCGCCAGCAGCTGGACCCCAGGCGGGGAGCTGTTTTTT; cdr3_aa: CASSWTPGGELFF
v_call: TRBV20-1; d_call: .; j_call: TRBJ2-2; clone_size: few; cdr3_nt: TGCAGTGCTAGAGATGTCCAGGGAAACACCGGGGAGCTGTTTTTT; cdr3_aa: CSARDVQGNTGELFF
v_call: TRBV13; d_call: TRBD1; j_call: TRBJ1-2; clone_size: many; cdr3_nt: TGTGCCAGCAGCTTAGGAACAGGGGGCCTTCTCTATGGCTACACCTTC; cdr3_aa: CASSLGTGGLLYGYTF
v_call: TRBV4-1; d_call: TRBD1; j_call: TRBJ2-7; clone_size: .; cdr3_nt: TGCGCCAGCAGCCAGGACAGGGAAGGGTCCTACAAGCAGTACTTC; cdr3_aa: CASSQDREGSYKQYF
v_call: TRBV6-1; d_call: .; j_call: TRBJ1-1; clone_size: many; cdr3_nt: TGTGCCAGCAGTGAATCAGCGATAGAAGCTTTCTTT; cdr3_aa: CASSESAIEAFF
v_call: TRBV19; d_call: .; j_call: TRBJ1-1; clone_size: many; cdr3_nt: TGTGCCACAGAACCGGGACGGAAGAACACTGAAGCTTTCTTT; cdr3_aa: CATEPGRKNTEAFF
v_call: TRBV5-1; d_call: .; j_call: TRBJ1-2; clone_size: many; cdr3_nt: TGCGCCAGCAGCCACGGACGAGGCTACACCTTC; cdr3_aa: CASSHGRGYTF
v_call: TRBV27; d_call: .; j_call: TRBJ2-7; clone_size: few; cdr3_nt: TGTGCCAGCAGTTTAAGTAAATCGGGCGAGCAGTACTTC; cdr3_aa: CASSLSKSGEQYF
v_call: TRBV24-1; d_call: .; j_call: TRBJ2-5; clone_size: .; cdr3_nt: TGTGCCACCAGTGATTTTGGGGGGCAAGAGACCCAGTACTTC; cdr3_aa: CATSDFGGQETQYF
v_call: TRBV10-1; d_call: TRBD1; j_call: TRBJ2-2; clone_size: .; cdr3_nt: TGCGCCAGCAGTGAAGACAGGGATTCCGGGGAGCTGTTTTTT; cdr3_aa: CASSEDRDSGELFF
v_call: TRBV20-1; d_call: .; j_call: TRBJ1-1; clone_size: few; cdr3_nt: TGCAGTGCTCCAGACACACTGAACACTGAAGCTTTCTTT; cdr3_aa: CSAPDTLNTEAFF